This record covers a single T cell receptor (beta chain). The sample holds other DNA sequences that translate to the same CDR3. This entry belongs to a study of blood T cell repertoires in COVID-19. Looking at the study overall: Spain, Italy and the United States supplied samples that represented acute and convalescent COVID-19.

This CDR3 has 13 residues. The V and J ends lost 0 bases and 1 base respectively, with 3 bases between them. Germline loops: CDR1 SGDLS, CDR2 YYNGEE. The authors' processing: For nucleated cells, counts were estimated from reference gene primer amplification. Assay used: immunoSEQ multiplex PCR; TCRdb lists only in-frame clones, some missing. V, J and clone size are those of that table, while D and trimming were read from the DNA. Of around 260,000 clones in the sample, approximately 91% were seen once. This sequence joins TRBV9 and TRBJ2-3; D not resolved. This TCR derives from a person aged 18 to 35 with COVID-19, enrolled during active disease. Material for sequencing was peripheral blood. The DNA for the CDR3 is TGTGCCAGCAGCGTAGGAGGCACAGATACGCAGTATTTT. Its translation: CASSVGGTDTQYF.